Sample share makes the clone carrying this T cell receptor (beta chain) medium-sized. The junction differs from germline at one of its ends, possibly a read error. This record belongs to a study of blood T cell repertoires in COVID-19. The CDR3 totals 11 residues. Germline V lookup: CDR1 SNHLY, CDR2 FYNNEI. Per the study methods: For nucleated cells, counts were estimated from reference gene primer amplification. Generated by immunoSEQ multiplex PCR, the TCRdb table keeps only in-frame clones and is missing some. V and J calls and clone size are given by that table; D and trimming were obtained from the DNA. The sample lists 70,000 or so clones, 82% seen once, with approximately 18% in the top ten.

The TCR comes from a human donor in a cohort sampled during active COVID-19. The sample comprised peripheral blood. The chain uses TRBV2 and TRBJ1-1; possibly TRBD1 for D (5 bases). Here the CDR3 reads CACRVSAEAFF. CDR3 bases: TGTGCCTGCAGGGTGTCGGCTGAAGCTTTCTTT.